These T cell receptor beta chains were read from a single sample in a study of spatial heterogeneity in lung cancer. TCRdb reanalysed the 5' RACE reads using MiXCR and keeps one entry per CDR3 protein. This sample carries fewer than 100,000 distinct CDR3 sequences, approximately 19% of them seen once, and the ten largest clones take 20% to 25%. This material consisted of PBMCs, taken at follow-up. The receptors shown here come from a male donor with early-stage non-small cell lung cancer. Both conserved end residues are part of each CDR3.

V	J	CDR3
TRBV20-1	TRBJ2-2	CSASLTGRAAGELFF
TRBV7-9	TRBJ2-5	CASSLMRQVDF
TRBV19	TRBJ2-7	CASSDSGIASYEQYF
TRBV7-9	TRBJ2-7	CASSPSGTRAYEQYF
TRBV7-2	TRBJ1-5	CASSLGSRAGGAQHF
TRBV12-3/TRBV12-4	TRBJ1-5	CASSFRERGQPQHF
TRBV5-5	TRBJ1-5	CASSPLGEQGNQPQHF
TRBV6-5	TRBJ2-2	CASSPPQSPRNTGELFF
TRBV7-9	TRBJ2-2	CASSSGWAEGNTGELFF
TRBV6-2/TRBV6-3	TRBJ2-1	CASTHQGSGGGGYNEQFF
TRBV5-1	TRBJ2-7	CASRIGLASTYEQYF
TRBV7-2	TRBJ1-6	CASSLVVSGAGNSPLHF
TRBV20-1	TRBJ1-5	CSASRGHSSNQPQHF
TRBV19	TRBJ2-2	CASKRDRNPGELFF
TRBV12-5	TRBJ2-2	CASGLGRNTGELFF
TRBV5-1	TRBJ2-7	CASSLVSSGRAGEQYF
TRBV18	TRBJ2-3	CASSLWGTSGSSDTQYF
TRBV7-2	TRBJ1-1	CASSELQGGTEAFF
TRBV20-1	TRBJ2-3	CSARSLTSGGTDTQYF
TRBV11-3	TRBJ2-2	CASSPGTVTGELFF
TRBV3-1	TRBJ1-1	CASAGFDTEAFF
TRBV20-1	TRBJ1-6	CSARDTRGSPLHF
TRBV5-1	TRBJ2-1	CASSFQWKEDEQFF
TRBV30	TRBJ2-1	CAWSVLRLAGRNEQFF
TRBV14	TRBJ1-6	CASSQVSGYSPLHF
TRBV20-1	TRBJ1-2	CSARDREGPYGYTF
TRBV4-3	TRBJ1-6	CASSSRDLNSPLHF
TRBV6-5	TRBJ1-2	CASSASGVGFYGYTF
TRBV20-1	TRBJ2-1	CSARDPLKRGAYNEQFF
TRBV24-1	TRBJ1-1	CATMGGSEAFF
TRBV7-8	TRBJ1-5	CASSRRLTGQSRFSNQPQHF
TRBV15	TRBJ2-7	CATSRLTGQQYF
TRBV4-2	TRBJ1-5	CASSQVGQYSNQPQHF
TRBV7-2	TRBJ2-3	CASSSGTDTQYF
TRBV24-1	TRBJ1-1	CATSEGLGTEAFF
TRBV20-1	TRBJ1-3	CSASDDGGNTIYF
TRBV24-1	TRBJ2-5	CATSEEIPGAGTQYF
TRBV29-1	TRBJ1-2	CSVDGRYGYTF
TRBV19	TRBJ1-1	CASSNPRGANTEAFF
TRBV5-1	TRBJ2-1	CASSLDGGGKSVDNEQFF
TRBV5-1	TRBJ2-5	CASSSTSSETQYF
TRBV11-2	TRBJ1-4	CASSLGTATNEKLFF
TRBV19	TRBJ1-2	CASSDRFLGYGYTF
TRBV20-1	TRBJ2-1	CSAAWGSLSEQFF
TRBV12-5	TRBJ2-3	CASGARRGSLIDTQYF
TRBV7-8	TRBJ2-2	CATRGGVDTGELFF
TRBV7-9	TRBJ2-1	CASSHSLTGDEQFF
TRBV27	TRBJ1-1	CASSLRGGGKAFF
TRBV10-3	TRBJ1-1	CAISESQVNTEAFF
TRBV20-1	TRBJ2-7	CSARDFGLASDEQYF
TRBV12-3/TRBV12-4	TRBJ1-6	CASSRQGNNSPLHF
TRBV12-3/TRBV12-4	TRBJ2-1	CASKRQVRFDEQFF